This is a list of T cell receptor beta chains from one sample in a study of T-cell memory formation after mild COVID-19. In TCRdb, the 5' RACE reads were re-called with MiXCR into one record per CDR3 protein. Of 300,000 to 350,000 distinct CDR3 sequences in the sample, approximately 14% were seen once. The sequencing sample was made of PBMCs or a T cell subset sorted from them (not recorded which). The receptors were gathered from a man between 18 and 29 years old who had mild COVID-19 (a few samples of this study predate the infection). Cell type and time point are not known. CDR3s include the opening cysteine and the closing phenylalanine or tryptophan. A D gene is named only where the DNA matches it firmly. The listing skips clone size in some rows; elsewhere it reads once, few, many or a size class.

CDR3 protein	CDR3 DNA	D gene	V gene	clone size	J gene	CDR3 length
CASSLGLAGGIPYNEQFF	TGTGCCAGCAGCTTGGGACTAGCGGGGGGGATCCCCTACAATGAGCAGTTCTTC	TRBD2	TRBV5-6	few	TRBJ2-1	18
CATRSSYEQYF	TGTGCCACCCGGAGCTCCTACGAGCAGTACTTC	NA	TRBV6-5	NA	TRBJ2-7	11
CASSFPTGGMSEQFF	TGTGCCAGCAGCTTCCCGACAGGGGGCATGAGTGAGCAGTTCTTC	TRBD1	TRBV7-2	NA	TRBJ2-1	15
CSARVAGGTEAFF	TGCAGTGCTAGAGTTGCGGGGGGCACTGAAGCTTTCTTT	NA	TRBV20-1	NA	TRBJ1-1	13
CASSLSPLGGPYNEQFF	TGCGCCAGCAGCTTGTCCCCCCTGGGCGGCCCCTACAATGAGCAGTTCTTC	NA	TRBV5-1	many	TRBJ2-1	17
CASSLAQDRSTGELFF	TGTGCCAGCAGTTTAGCGCAGGACAGGTCCACCGGGGAGCTGTTTTTT	TRBD1	TRBV12-3/TRBV12-4	few	TRBJ2-2	16
CSANGGASTDTQYF	TGCAGTGCTAACGGGGGGGCCAGTACAGATACGCAGTATTTT	TRBD2	TRBV20-1	few	TRBJ2-3	14
CASSSRVDTSGANVLTF	TGTGCCAGCAGCTCCCGGGTCGACACCTCTGGGGCCAACGTCCTGACTTTC	NA	TRBV7-9	few	TRBJ2-6	17
CASSRDSLYGYTF	TGTGCCAGCAGCCGCGACAGCCTCTATGGCTACACCTTC	NA	TRBV7-2	few	TRBJ1-2	13
CASSLERQSYSPLHF	TGTGCCAGCAGCTTGGAGCGACAGAGCTATTCACCCCTCCACTTT	NA	TRBV5-6	many	TRBJ1-6	15
CASRRAGPRQDTQYF	TGCGCCAGCAGGAGGGCTGGCCCCCGGCAAGATACGCAGTATTTT	NA	TRBV10-2	NA	TRBJ2-3	15
CASNPSPGTGEETQYF	TGTGCCAGCAACCCCTCCCCCGGGACAGGGGAGGAGACCCAGTACTTC	TRBD1	TRBV5-5	NA	TRBJ2-5	16
CASSPDSWGNTIYF	TGTGCCAGCTCCCCGGACAGTTGGGGAAACACCATATATTTT	NA	TRBV18	NA	TRBJ1-3	14
CASRGRRNEKLFF	TGTGCCAGCAGGGGCCGGCGAAATGAAAAACTGTTTTTT	NA	TRBV27	NA	TRBJ1-4	13